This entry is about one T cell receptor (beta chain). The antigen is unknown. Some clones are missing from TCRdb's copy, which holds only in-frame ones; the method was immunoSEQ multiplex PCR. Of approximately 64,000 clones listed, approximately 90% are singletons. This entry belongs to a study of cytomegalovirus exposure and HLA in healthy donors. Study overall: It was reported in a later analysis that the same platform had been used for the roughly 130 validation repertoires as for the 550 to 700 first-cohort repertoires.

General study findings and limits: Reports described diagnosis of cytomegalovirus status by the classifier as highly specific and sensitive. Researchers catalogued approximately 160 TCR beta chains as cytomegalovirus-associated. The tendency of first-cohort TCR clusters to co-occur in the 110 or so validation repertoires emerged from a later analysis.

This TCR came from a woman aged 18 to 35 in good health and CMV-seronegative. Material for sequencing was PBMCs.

The CDR3 reads CAWSVRGGTYNEQFF. The DNA for the CDR3 is TGTGCCTGGAGTGTACGGGGCGGGACCTACAATGAGCAGTTCTTC. J is TRBJ2-1 and V is TRBV30; TRBD2 is a possible D gene (6 bases). The CDR3 loop spans 15 amino acids. From germline, CDR1 is GTSNPN and CDR2 SVGIG (reference sequence). V lost 0 bases to trimming and J lost 2 bases, with 11 bases between them.